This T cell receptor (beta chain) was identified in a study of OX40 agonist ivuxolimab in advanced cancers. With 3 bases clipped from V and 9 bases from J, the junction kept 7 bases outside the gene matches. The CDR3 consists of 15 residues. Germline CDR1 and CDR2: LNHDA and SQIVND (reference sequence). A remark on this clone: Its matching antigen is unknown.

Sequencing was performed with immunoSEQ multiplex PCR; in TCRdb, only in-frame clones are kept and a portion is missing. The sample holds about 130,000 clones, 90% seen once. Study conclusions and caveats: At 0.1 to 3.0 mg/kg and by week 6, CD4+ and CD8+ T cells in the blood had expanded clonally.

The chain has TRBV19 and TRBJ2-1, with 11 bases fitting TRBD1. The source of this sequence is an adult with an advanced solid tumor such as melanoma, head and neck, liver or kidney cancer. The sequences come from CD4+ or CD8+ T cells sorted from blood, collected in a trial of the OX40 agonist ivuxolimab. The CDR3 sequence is CASSILGQGATEQFF. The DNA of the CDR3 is TGTGCCAGTAGTATTCTTGGACAGGGGGCGACTGAGCAGTTCTTC.